This is a list of T cell receptor beta chains from one sample in a study of OX40 agonist ivuxolimab in advanced cancers. TCRdb keeps only in-frame clones here, not all; method: immunoSEQ multiplex PCR. Of approximately 94,000 clones in the sample, around 89% were seen once. Specimen: CD4+ or CD8+ T cells sorted from blood, collected in a trial of the OX40 agonist ivuxolimab. The source is an adult with an advanced solid tumor such as melanoma, head and neck, liver or kidney cancer. Both conserved end residues are part of each CDR3. D genes are given only for firm matches. The size of a clone is reported for some rows only, either as once, few or many, or as a class for expanded clones.

V gene: TRBV30; D gene: .; clone size: .; J gene: TRBJ2-2; CDR3 protein: CAWSSLLGTGELFF; CDR3 DNA: TGTGCCTGGAGTTCCCTACTGGGCACCGGGGAGCTGTTTTTT
V gene: TRBV6-1; D gene: TRBD1; clone size: .; J gene: TRBJ1-1; CDR3 protein: CASSQGGGTEAFF; CDR3 DNA: TGTGCCAGCAGCCAAGGGGGCGGCACTGAAGCTTTCTTT
V gene: TRBV6-4; D gene: TRBD1; clone size: .; J gene: TRBJ1-5; CDR3 protein: CARWKPGTANQPQHF; CDR3 DNA: TGTGCCCGATGGAAGCCCGGGACAGCAAATCAGCCCCAGCATTTT
V gene: TRBV19; D gene: .; clone size: once; J gene: TRBJ1-3; CDR3 protein: CASSILGSSGNTIYF; CDR3 DNA: TGTGCCAGTAGTATTCTGGGCAGCTCTGGAAACACCATATATTTT
V gene: TRBV18; D gene: .; clone size: .; J gene: TRBJ1-1; CDR3 protein: CASSPKSGRTEAFF; CDR3 DNA: TGTGCCAGCTCACCGAAGAGTGGGAGAACTGAAGCTTTCTTT
V gene: TRBV19; D gene: .; clone size: .; J gene: TRBJ1-2; CDR3 protein: CASTSGFQFYGYTF; CDR3 DNA: TGTGCCAGTACCTCAGGGTTTCAGTTCTATGGCTACACCTTC
V gene: TRBV5-1; D gene: .; clone size: .; J gene: TRBJ2-1; CDR3 protein: CASSSGGGYNEQFF; CDR3 DNA: TGCGCCAGCAGCTCCGGTGGGGGGTACAATGAGCAGTTCTTC
V gene: TRBV10-3; D gene: .; clone size: .; J gene: TRBJ1-2; CDR3 protein: CAISDLDGQNYGYTF; CDR3 DNA: TGTGCCATCAGTGACTTGGACGGGCAGAACTATGGCTACACCTTC
V gene: TRBV11-2; D gene: .; clone size: .; J gene: TRBJ2-3; CDR3 protein: CASSLLDPRTDTQYF; CDR3 DNA: TGTGCCAGCAGCTTATTAGACCCCCGCACAGATACGCAGTATTTT
V gene: TRBV27; D gene: TRBD1; clone size: .; J gene: TRBJ2-3; CDR3 protein: CASSLRLDRRLGLSSSTDTQYF; CDR3 DNA: TGTGCCAGCAGTCTACGTTTGGACAGGCGACTGGGCCTTTCATCTAGCACAGATACGCAGTATTTT
V gene: TRBV28; D gene: .; clone size: .; J gene: TRBJ1-2; CDR3 protein: CASKTQDQYGYTF; CDR3 DNA: TGTGCCAGCAAAACCCAGGATCAGTATGGCTACACCTTC
V gene: TRBV5-1; D gene: .; clone size: once; J gene: TRBJ2-3; CDR3 protein: CASARGPGTDTQYF; CDR3 DNA: TGCGCCAGCGCCCGGGGCCCCGGCACAGATACGCAGTATTTT
V gene: TRBV19; D gene: TRBD2; clone size: once; J gene: TRBJ2-4; CDR3 protein: CASRPSGGVQNIQYF; CDR3 DNA: TGTGCCAGTAGACCCAGTGGGGGGGTACAAAACATTCAGTACTTC
V gene: TRBV6-1; D gene: .; clone size: .; J gene: TRBJ2-7; CDR3 protein: CASSELGPYEQYF; CDR3 DNA: TGTGCCAGCAGTGAACTTGGGCCCTACGAGCAGTACTTC
V gene: TRBV29-1; D gene: TRBD2; clone size: once; J gene: TRBJ2-1; CDR3 protein: CSEKRSLAGGNEQFF; CDR3 DNA: TGCAGCGAAAAAAGGTCACTAGCGGGGGGCAATGAGCAGTTCTTC
V gene: TRBV27; D gene: TRBD1; clone size: .; J gene: TRBJ2-5; CDR3 protein: CASSRDRRYQETQYF; CDR3 DNA: TGTGCCAGCAGCCGGGACAGGAGGTACCAAGAGACCCAGTACTTC
V gene: TRBV19; D gene: .; clone size: .; J gene: TRBJ1-5; CDR3 protein: CASSRGGGPRDQPQHF; CDR3 DNA: TGTGCCAGTAGTCGGGGGGGCGGACCGAGGGACCAGCCCCAGCATTTT
V gene: TRBV13; D gene: .; clone size: .; J gene: TRBJ2-7; CDR3 protein: CASTQPGAYEQYF; CDR3 DNA: TGTGCCAGCACCCAACCGGGGGCTTACGAGCAGTACTTC
V gene: TRBV5-1; D gene: TRBD1; clone size: .; J gene: TRBJ2-5; CDR3 protein: CASSLTGGAGETQYF; CDR3 DNA: TGCGCCAGCAGCTTGACAGGGGGCGCCGGAGAGACCCAGTACTTC
V gene: TRBV7-8; D gene: .; clone size: .; J gene: TRBJ2-1; CDR3 protein: CASSLEGGPGVNEQFF; CDR3 DNA: TGTGCCAGCAGCTTAGAGGGGGGACCGGGAGTCAATGAGCAGTTCTTC
V gene: TRBV25-1; D gene: TRBD1; clone size: .; J gene: TRBJ2-1; CDR3 protein: CASSDPADRDEQFF; CDR3 DNA: TGTGCCAGCAGTGACCCCGCCGACAGGGATGAGCAGTTCTTC
V gene: TRBV4-1; D gene: TRBD1; clone size: .; J gene: TRBJ2-3; CDR3 protein: CASSQGTGVGTDTQYF; CDR3 DNA: TGCGCCAGCAGCCAAGGGACAGGGGTTGGCACAGATACGCAGTATTTT
V gene: TRBV6-1; D gene: .; clone size: .; J gene: TRBJ1-1; CDR3 protein: CASTQAGTAFF; CDR3 DNA: TGTGCCAGCACCCAGGCCGGGACGGCTTTCTTT
V gene: TRBV18; D gene: .; clone size: .; J gene: TRBJ1-1; CDR3 protein: CASSRNVEAFF; CDR3 DNA: TGTGCCAGCTCCAGAAATGTTGAAGCTTTCTTT
V gene: TRBV15; D gene: TRBD2; clone size: .; J gene: TRBJ2-1; CDR3 protein: CATSLAVYNEQFF; CDR3 DNA: TGTGCCACCAGTCTAGCGGTCTACAATGAGCAGTTCTTC
V gene: TRBV6-1; D gene: .; clone size: once; J gene: TRBJ1-1; CDR3 protein: CASSETLGTEAFF; CDR3 DNA: TGTGCCAGCAGTGAAACACTTGGCACTGAAGCCTTCTTT
V gene: TRBV5-1; D gene: .; clone size: .; J gene: TRBJ1-6; CDR3 protein: CASSFDRSYNSPLHF; CDR3 DNA: TGCGCCAGCAGCTTTGATAGAAGCTATAATTCACCCCTCCACTTT
V gene: TRBV21-1; D gene: .; clone size: .; J gene: TRBJ1-2; CDR3 protein: CASSKQGVRYGYTF; CDR3 DNA: TGTGCCAGCAGTAAGCAGGGAGTGCGCTATGGCTACACCTTC
V gene: TRBV6-5; D gene: .; clone size: .; J gene: TRBJ2-7; CDR3 protein: CASSVTGAYEQYF; CDR3 DNA: TGTGCCAGCAGTGTAACAGGAGCCTACGAGCAGTACTTC
V gene: TRBV29-1; D gene: TRBD1; clone size: .; J gene: TRBJ2-1; CDR3 protein: CSVAGQALNEQFF; CDR3 DNA: TGCAGCGTTGCCGGACAGGCGTTAAATGAGCAGTTCTTC
V gene: TRBV5-1; D gene: .; clone size: .; J gene: TRBJ2-2; CDR3 protein: CASSLDGNTGELFF; CDR3 DNA: TGCGCCAGCAGCTTGGACGGTAACACCGGGGAGCTGTTTTTT
V gene: TRBV2; D gene: .; clone size: .; J gene: TRBJ2-7; CDR3 protein: CASSERGPPDYEQYF; CDR3 DNA: TGTGCCAGCAGTGAAAGAGGACCGCCCGACTACGAGCAGTACTTC
V gene: TRBV11-2; D gene: TRBD1; clone size: .; J gene: TRBJ2-2; CDR3 protein: CASSSTGRNTGELFF; CDR3 DNA: TGTGCCAGCAGCTCGACAGGGCGAAACACCGGGGAGCTGTTTTTT
V gene: TRBV2; D gene: .; clone size: .; J gene: TRBJ2-1; CDR3 protein: CASSVLRYNEQFF; CDR3 DNA: TGTGCCAGCAGTGTCCTACGTTACAATGAGCAGTTCTTC
V gene: TRBV6-5; D gene: .; clone size: .; J gene: TRBJ2-7; CDR3 protein: CASSPTGKGYEQYF; CDR3 DNA: TGTGCCAGCAGCCCCACAGGGAAAGGCTACGAGCAGTACTTC
V gene: TRBV4-1; D gene: .; clone size: .; J gene: TRBJ2-2; CDR3 protein: CASSHRQGGGTGELFF; CDR3 DNA: TGCGCCAGCAGCCACAGACAAGGTGGGGGGACCGGGGAGCTGTTTTTT
V gene: TRBV6-6; D gene: .; clone size: .; J gene: TRBJ1-2; CDR3 protein: CASSYLGDGYTF; CDR3 DNA: TGTGCCAGCAGTTACCTTGGGGATGGCTACACCTTC
V gene: TRBV28; D gene: .; clone size: .; J gene: TRBJ1-6; CDR3 protein: CASSNNGGWNSPLHF; CDR3 DNA: TGTGCCAGCAGCAATAACGGGGGTTGGAATTCACCCCTCCACTTT
V gene: TRBV27; D gene: .; clone size: .; J gene: TRBJ2-1; CDR3 protein: CASSLSRAIGNEQFF; CDR3 DNA: TGTGCCAGCAGTTTATCAAGGGCAATAGGGAATGAGCAGTTCTTC
V gene: TRBV4-1; D gene: .; clone size: few; J gene: TRBJ2-5; CDR3 protein: CASSLGSGRRVETQYF; CDR3 DNA: TGCGCCAGCAGCCTCGGTAGCGGACGTCGTGTGGAGACCCAGTACTTC
V gene: TRBV5-1; D gene: .; clone size: .; J gene: TRBJ1-6; CDR3 protein: CASSLEGDRDSPLHF; CDR3 DNA: TGCGCCAGCAGCCTAGAGGGGGATCGGGATTCACCCCTCCACTTT
V gene: TRBV5-1; D gene: .; clone size: .; J gene: TRBJ2-3; CDR3 protein: CASSPGLAGTDTQYF; CDR3 DNA: TGCGCCAGCAGCCCGGGACTGGCGGGGACAGATACGCAGTATTTT
V gene: TRBV5-1; D gene: .; clone size: .; J gene: TRBJ2-1; CDR3 protein: CASSLNRQNNEQFF; CDR3 DNA: TGCGCCAGCAGCTTGAACCGACAGAACAATGAGCAGTTCTTC
V gene: TRBV9; D gene: .; clone size: .; J gene: TRBJ1-3; CDR3 protein: CASSVTVSSGNTIYF; CDR3 DNA: TGTGCCAGCAGCGTAACAGTCAGCTCTGGAAACACCATATATTTT
V gene: TRBV7-8; D gene: .; clone size: .; J gene: TRBJ2-7; CDR3 protein: CASSLRGGPAYEQYF; CDR3 DNA: TGTGCCAGCAGCTTAAGGGGGGGGCCGGCCTACGAGCAGTACTTC
V gene: TRBV6-5; D gene: .; clone size: .; J gene: TRBJ1-1; CDR3 protein: CASTGGGTEAFF; CDR3 DNA: TGTGCCAGCACCGGGGGAGGAACTGAAGCTTTCTTT
V gene: TRBV9; D gene: TRBD1; clone size: .; J gene: TRBJ1-1; CDR3 protein: CASSLTQGVGTEAFF; CDR3 DNA: TGTGCCAGCAGCCTAACCCAGGGGGTCGGTACTGAAGCTTTCTTT
V gene: TRBV25-1; D gene: TRBD1; clone size: .; J gene: TRBJ2-1; CDR3 protein: CASTGQADSYNEQFF; CDR3 DNA: TGTGCCAGCACTGGACAGGCCGACTCCTACAATGAGCAGTTCTTC
V gene: TRBV30; D gene: .; clone size: .; J gene: TRBJ1-5; CDR3 protein: CAWSVGRGGQPQHF; CDR3 DNA: TGTGCCTGGAGTGTGGGACGAGGGGGTCAGCCCCAGCATTTT
V gene: TRBV27; D gene: TRBD2; clone size: .; J gene: TRBJ2-7; CDR3 protein: CASSFSLAGANSYEQYF; CDR3 DNA: TGTGCCAGCAGTTTCTCGCTAGCGGGGGCCAACTCCTACGAGCAGTACTTC
V gene: TRBV4-1; D gene: TRBD1; clone size: .; J gene: TRBJ1-5; CDR3 protein: CASSQTGLSNQPQHF; CDR3 DNA: TGCGCCAGCAGCCAGACAGGGCTGAGCAATCAGCCCCAGCATTTT
V gene: TRBV11-2; D gene: .; clone size: .; J gene: TRBJ2-7; CDR3 protein: CASSLDPRTNREQYF; CDR3 DNA: TGTGCCAGCAGCTTAGATCCCCGGACTAATAGGGAGCAGTACTTC
V gene: TRBV30; D gene: .; clone size: .; J gene: TRBJ1-4; CDR3 protein: CAWSEGGFNEKLFF; CDR3 DNA: TGTGCCTGGAGTGAAGGAGGCTTTAATGAAAAACTGTTTTTT
V gene: TRBV6-5; D gene: .; clone size: .; J gene: TRBJ2-2; CDR3 protein: CASRRGRNGELFF; CDR3 DNA: TGTGCCAGCAGACGGGGGCGGAACGGGGAGCTGTTTTTT
V gene: TRBV5-1; D gene: .; clone size: .; J gene: TRBJ2-3; CDR3 protein: CASSSLGTPRTDTQYF; CDR3 DNA: TGCGCCAGCAGCTCTCTCGGGACACCCCGCACAGATACGCAGTATTTT
V gene: TRBV19; D gene: TRBD2; clone size: .; J gene: TRBJ2-1; CDR3 protein: CASAGLAGDEQFF; CDR3 DNA: TGTGCCAGTGCGGGACTAGCGGGAGATGAGCAGTTCTTC
V gene: TRBV30; D gene: .; clone size: .; J gene: TRBJ2-3; CDR3 protein: CAWGDEGSTDTQYF; CDR3 DNA: TGTGCCTGGGGGGACGAGGGTAGCACAGATACGCAGTATTTT
V gene: TRBV14; D gene: .; clone size: .; J gene: TRBJ1-4; CDR3 protein: CASSQVRQNEKLFF; CDR3 DNA: TGTGCCAGCAGCCAAGTTCGGCAGAACGAAAAACTGTTTTTT
V gene: TRBV30; D gene: .; clone size: .; J gene: TRBJ2-7; CDR3 protein: CAWSVETSYEQYF; CDR3 DNA: TGTGCCTGGAGTGTGGAGACTTCCTACGAGCAGTACTTC